Listed below are T cell receptor beta chains from one sample, sequenced in a study of breast tumors, draining lymph nodes, adjacent tissues. MiXCR, run by TCRdb on the multiplex PCR reads, gives a single entry per CDR3 protein. The table shows under 250,000 distinct CDR3 sequences, with 32% occurring only once. Material for sequencing was axillary lymph node tissue. These receptors all stem from a female donor with breast cancer. Some clones in this sample may be carry-over from other donors' samples. Each CDR3 is given with its conserved first and last residue. A D gene is named only where the DNA matches it firmly. For some rows the clone size is stated as once, few or many, or as a class when expanded; others skip it.

CDR3nt	CDR3aa	d_gene	v_gene	j_gene	abundance
TGTGCCGCATCAAAAAGCGGGAGGGCCGGTGGGAATGAGCAGTTCTTC	CAASKSGRAGGNEQFF	TRBD2	TRBV19	TRBJ2-1	many
TGTGCCACCAGCCGTAGGAAGAGCTCCTACAATGAGCAGTTCTTC	CATSRRKSSYNEQFF	-	TRBV15	TRBJ2-1	-
TGTGCCAGCAGCGTCCTAGCGGGGAACACCGGGGAGCTGTTTTTT	CASSVLAGNTGELFF	TRBD2	TRBV9	TRBJ2-2	-
TGCAGTGCCGGCCTAGCGGGAAGTACCTACAATGAGCAGTTCTTC	CSAGLAGSTYNEQFF	TRBD2	TRBV20-1	TRBJ2-1	many
TGTGCCAGTAGTATTTCTCGGACTAGCGGGCACAATGAGCAGTATTTT	CASSISRTSGHNEQYF	TRBD2	TRBV19	TRBJ2-3	few
TGTGCCATCAGTGGAAGTGTAGGGAGCGCCGCAACTAATGAAAAACTGTTTTTT	CAISGSVGSAATNEKLFF	-	TRBV10-3	TRBJ1-4	-
TGTGCCAGCAGCCCAGGCAGGGGGCGGGCGTACTTC	CASSPGRGRAYF	TRBD1	TRBV28	TRBJ2-5	many
TGTGCCAGCAGCTTAGCGGGACTAGCGGGTGCCCAAGAGCCCCAGTACTTC	CASSLAGLAGAQEPQYF	TRBD2	TRBV7-2	TRBJ2-5	many
TGTGCCAGCAGCCAAGGAACAAGGAGGGGTCAGCCCCAGCATTTT	CASSQGTRRGQPQHF	-	TRBV3-1	TRBJ1-5	many
TGCGCCAGCAGTGCCCCGGGGGAGCACGGGGGCTCGAACACCGGGGAGCTGTTTTTT	CASSAPGEHGGSNTGELFF	-	TRBV10-1	TRBJ2-2	-
TGTGCCAGCAGGGCAGACAGCAATCAGCCCCAGCATTTT	CASRADSNQPQHF	-	TRBV7-8	TRBJ1-5	many
TGTGCCAGCAGGCGGACGGGGCAAGAGACCCAGTACTTC	CASRRTGQETQYF	-	TRBV6-1	TRBJ2-5	-
TGTGCCAGCAGCCAAGACAGCGGGGGTTACAATGAGCAGTTCTTC	CASSQDSGGYNEQFF	TRBD2	TRBV3-1	TRBJ2-1	-
TGCAGTGCTAGGCGGGGGGCGGGAGGGAATAATTCACCCCTCCACTTT	CSARRGAGGNNSPLHF	-	TRBV20-1	TRBJ1-6	-
TGTGCCACCAGCAGAGAGCGGGACTCCTACAATGAGCAGTTCTTC	CATSRERDSYNEQFF	-	TRBV15	TRBJ2-1	many
TGTGCCAGCAGCTTTAAAGGTACTGGCTACACCTTC	CASSFKGTGYTF	-	TRBV7-9	TRBJ1-2	many
TGCGCCAGCAGATTCGGCCCGAACCCCAGTGAAAAACTGTTTTTT	CASRFGPNPSEKLFF	-	TRBV5-1	TRBJ1-4	many
TGTGCCAGCAGCTGTCGCGGACTAGCGGGAGGCTACGAGCAGTACTTC	CASSCRGLAGGYEQYF	TRBD2	TRBV7-9	TRBJ2-7	many
TGTGCCAGCAGTTTCAGGGAAGGGGGTGAAAAACTGTTTTTT	CASSFREGGEKLFF	-	TRBV12-3/TRBV12-4	TRBJ1-4	many
TGTGCCAGCATTGTTGGACAGGCGCCCGAGCAGTTCTTC	CASIVGQAPEQFF	TRBD1	TRBV9	TRBJ2-1	-
TGCAGTGCTGGGGGGCGACTAGCGGTGGGAGATACGCAGTATTTT	CSAGGRLAVGDTQYF	TRBD2	TRBV20-1	TRBJ2-3	-
TGTGCCAGCAGCGTAGTAGCGGGAGGGGGGCAGTTCTTC	CASSVVAGGGQFF	TRBD2	TRBV9	TRBJ2-1	many
TGCAGTGCTAGAAGTCCACAGATAGGGTGGGAGCAGTACTTC	CSARSPQIGWEQYF	-	TRBV20-1	TRBJ2-7	many
TGTGCCAGCAGTGCGAACGAAGCTTTCTTT	CASSANEAFF	-	TRBV7-9	TRBJ1-1	once
TGTGCCAGCAGTCACCCGGAGACTCAGAGCACAGATACGCAGTATTTT	CASSHPETQSTDTQYF	-	TRBV6-4	TRBJ2-3	-
TGCAGTGCTAGCGACACCGGGACAGGGGGGTACGAGCAGTACTTC	CSASDTGTGGYEQYF	TRBD1	TRBV20-1	TRBJ2-7	-
TGCGCCAGCGGCTTGAGTAGGGGGGGGTTTCAAGAGACCCAGTACTTC	CASGLSRGGFQETQYF	-	TRBV5-1	TRBJ2-5	-
TGTGCCAGCACCACGTCTAATGGGGTTGGCTACACCTTC	CASTTSNGVGYTF	-	TRBV7-9	TRBJ1-2	-
TGTGCCAGTACCAGCACCCGCGACAGGGGGGTCTCTGGGGCCAACGTCCTGACTTTC	CASTSTRDRGVSGANVLTF	TRBD1	TRBV19	TRBJ2-6	many
TGTGCCAGCAGCTCTAGGCCGGTGGGCGCGACCGGGGAGCTGTTTTTT	CASSSRPVGATGELFF	-	TRBV9	TRBJ2-2	-
TGTGCCAGCAGCTTAGGGGGGCTGGGGGCCAACGTCCTGACTTTC	CASSLGGLGANVLTF	-	TRBV7-9	TRBJ2-6	many
TGTGCCAGCAGCTTAACACGGGGACCGAACACTGAAGCTTTCTTT	CASSLTRGPNTEAFF	-	TRBV7-3	TRBJ1-1	many
TGTGCCAGCAGACCTAGCGGGACTTACTACGAGCAGTACTTC	CASRPSGTYYEQYF	TRBD2	TRBV6-5	TRBJ2-7	-
TGTGCCAGCAGTTACTCGACGGGGGGCAATCAGCCCCAGCATTTT	CASSYSTGGNQPQHF	-	TRBV6-5	TRBJ1-5	many
TGTGCCAGCAGCGCTCCGGGGCATCCCTACGAGCAGTCCTTC	CASSAPGHPYEQSF	-	TRBV9	TRBJ2-7	-
TGTGCCACCAGCAGAGAGAGGGGCTCCTACAATGAGCAGTTCTTC	CATSRERGSYNEQFF	-	TRBV15	TRBJ2-1	many
TGTGCCACGGCCCCAGGGGGCGCGACCTACGAGCAGTACTTC	CATAPGGATYEQYF	TRBD1	TRBV7-9	TRBJ2-7	many
TGTGCCAGTAGTATGGCTAGTTCTATTCCTACGCAGTATTTT	CASSMASSIPTQYF	-	TRBV19	TRBJ2-3	many
TGCAGTGCTGTAATAGGAACTGAAGCTTCCTTT	CSAVIGTEASF	-	TRBV20-1	TRBJ1-1	-
-	CACSVDPGGRKNEQYF	-	TRBV9	TRBJ2-7	-
TGTGCCACCAGTCCCAGCGGGAGGGCCGGGGTCAATGAGCAGTTCTTC	CATSPSGRAGVNEQFF	TRBD2	TRBV24-1	TRBJ2-1	-
TGCGCCAGCAGCCCTAAGGCGGGGGGCGACACTGAAGCTTTCTTT	CASSPKAGGDTEAFF	-	TRBV4-1	TRBJ1-1	few
TGCAGTGCGGGGGACAGGCATTCACCCCTCCACTTT	CSAGDRHSPLHF	TRBD1	TRBV20-1	TRBJ1-6	-
TGCGCCGGCAGCTTGGGCCTCGGGACAGGCACCGAGCAGTACTTC	CAGSLGLGTGTEQYF	TRBD1	TRBV5-1	TRBJ2-7	-
TGTGCCAGCAGCTTAGTGGGTCCAAATTCACCCCTCCACTTT	CASSLVGPNSPLHF	-	TRBV7-2	TRBJ1-6	many
TGTGCCAGCAGTCACGGGCAGGGCGTTTACCCTATGAACACTGAAGCTTTCTTT	CASSHGQGVYPMNTEAFF	-	TRBV6-5	TRBJ1-1	-
TGTGCCAGCGGACTAGCGGGGGGACGGGAGCAGTACTTC	CASGLAGGREQYF	TRBD2	TRBV6-2/TRBV6-3	TRBJ2-7	many
TGTGCCAGCAGCTTTTTGACTAGCGGGAGGGCCGAGACCCAGTACTTC	CASSFLTSGRAETQYF	TRBD2	TRBV7-8	TRBJ2-5	many
TGCGCCAGCAGCCCGGGACTAGCGGACAAAGAGACCCAGTACTTC	CASSPGLADKETQYF	TRBD2	TRBV5-1	TRBJ2-5	many
TGTGCCAGCAGCCCCAGCCGCGGGACAGGGACCGGAGAGACCCAGTACTTC	CASSPSRGTGTGETQYF	TRBD1	TRBV7-8	TRBJ2-5	-
TGTGCCAGCGGTGGGACTAGCGGGAGGCCTTCCTACGAGCAGTACTTC	CASGGTSGRPSYEQYF	TRBD2	TRBV2	TRBJ2-7	many
TGTGCCAGTAGTCTAGGATCTAACACCGGGGAGCTGTTTTTT	CASSLGSNTGELFF	-	TRBV19	TRBJ2-2	many
TGTGCCAGCAGGGCGGGAGTGGCCTACAATGAGCAGTTCTTC	CASRAGVAYNEQFF	TRBD2	TRBV12-3/TRBV12-4	TRBJ2-1	many
TGTGCCAGCAGCTTCCAGGGGGCGAGCAATCAGCCCCAGCTTGGCTACACCTTC	CASSFQGASNQPQLGYTF	TRBD1	TRBV5-4	TRBJ1-2	-
TGTGCCAGCAGTTTAATGGGACTAGCGGGAGGCTATGGCTACACCTTC	CASSLMGLAGGYGYTF	-	TRBV12-3/TRBV12-4	TRBJ1-2	-
TGCGCCAGCAGCACGGGACAGGTTAGCTCTGGGGCCAACGTCCTGACTTTC	CASSTGQVSSGANVLTF	TRBD1	TRBV5-1	TRBJ2-6	-
TGTGCCAGCAATTGGGGACAGGGCTATGGCTACACCTTC	CASNWGQGYGYTF	TRBD1	TRBV28	TRBJ1-2	many
TGCAGTGCTATAGACTGGTTGGCTGAGGGTGAGCAGTTCTTC	CSAIDWLAEGEQFF	-	TRBV20-1	TRBJ2-1	many
TGCGCCAGCAGCTTGTCCCTACTTGGGCCCGGGGAGCTGTTTTTT	CASSLSLLGPGELFF	-	TRBV5-1	TRBJ2-2	many